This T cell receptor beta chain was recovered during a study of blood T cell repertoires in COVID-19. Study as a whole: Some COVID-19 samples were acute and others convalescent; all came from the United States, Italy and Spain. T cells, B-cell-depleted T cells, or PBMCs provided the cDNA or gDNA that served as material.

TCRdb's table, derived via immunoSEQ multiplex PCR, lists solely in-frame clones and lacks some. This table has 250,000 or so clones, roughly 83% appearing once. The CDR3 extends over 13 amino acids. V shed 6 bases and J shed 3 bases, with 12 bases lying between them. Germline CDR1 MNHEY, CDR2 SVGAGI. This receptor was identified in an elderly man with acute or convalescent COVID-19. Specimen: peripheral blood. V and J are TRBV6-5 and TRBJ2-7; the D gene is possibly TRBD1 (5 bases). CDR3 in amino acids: CASSLGHVYEQYF. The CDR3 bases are TGTGCCAGCAGCCTTGGACACGTCTACGAGCAGTACTTC.